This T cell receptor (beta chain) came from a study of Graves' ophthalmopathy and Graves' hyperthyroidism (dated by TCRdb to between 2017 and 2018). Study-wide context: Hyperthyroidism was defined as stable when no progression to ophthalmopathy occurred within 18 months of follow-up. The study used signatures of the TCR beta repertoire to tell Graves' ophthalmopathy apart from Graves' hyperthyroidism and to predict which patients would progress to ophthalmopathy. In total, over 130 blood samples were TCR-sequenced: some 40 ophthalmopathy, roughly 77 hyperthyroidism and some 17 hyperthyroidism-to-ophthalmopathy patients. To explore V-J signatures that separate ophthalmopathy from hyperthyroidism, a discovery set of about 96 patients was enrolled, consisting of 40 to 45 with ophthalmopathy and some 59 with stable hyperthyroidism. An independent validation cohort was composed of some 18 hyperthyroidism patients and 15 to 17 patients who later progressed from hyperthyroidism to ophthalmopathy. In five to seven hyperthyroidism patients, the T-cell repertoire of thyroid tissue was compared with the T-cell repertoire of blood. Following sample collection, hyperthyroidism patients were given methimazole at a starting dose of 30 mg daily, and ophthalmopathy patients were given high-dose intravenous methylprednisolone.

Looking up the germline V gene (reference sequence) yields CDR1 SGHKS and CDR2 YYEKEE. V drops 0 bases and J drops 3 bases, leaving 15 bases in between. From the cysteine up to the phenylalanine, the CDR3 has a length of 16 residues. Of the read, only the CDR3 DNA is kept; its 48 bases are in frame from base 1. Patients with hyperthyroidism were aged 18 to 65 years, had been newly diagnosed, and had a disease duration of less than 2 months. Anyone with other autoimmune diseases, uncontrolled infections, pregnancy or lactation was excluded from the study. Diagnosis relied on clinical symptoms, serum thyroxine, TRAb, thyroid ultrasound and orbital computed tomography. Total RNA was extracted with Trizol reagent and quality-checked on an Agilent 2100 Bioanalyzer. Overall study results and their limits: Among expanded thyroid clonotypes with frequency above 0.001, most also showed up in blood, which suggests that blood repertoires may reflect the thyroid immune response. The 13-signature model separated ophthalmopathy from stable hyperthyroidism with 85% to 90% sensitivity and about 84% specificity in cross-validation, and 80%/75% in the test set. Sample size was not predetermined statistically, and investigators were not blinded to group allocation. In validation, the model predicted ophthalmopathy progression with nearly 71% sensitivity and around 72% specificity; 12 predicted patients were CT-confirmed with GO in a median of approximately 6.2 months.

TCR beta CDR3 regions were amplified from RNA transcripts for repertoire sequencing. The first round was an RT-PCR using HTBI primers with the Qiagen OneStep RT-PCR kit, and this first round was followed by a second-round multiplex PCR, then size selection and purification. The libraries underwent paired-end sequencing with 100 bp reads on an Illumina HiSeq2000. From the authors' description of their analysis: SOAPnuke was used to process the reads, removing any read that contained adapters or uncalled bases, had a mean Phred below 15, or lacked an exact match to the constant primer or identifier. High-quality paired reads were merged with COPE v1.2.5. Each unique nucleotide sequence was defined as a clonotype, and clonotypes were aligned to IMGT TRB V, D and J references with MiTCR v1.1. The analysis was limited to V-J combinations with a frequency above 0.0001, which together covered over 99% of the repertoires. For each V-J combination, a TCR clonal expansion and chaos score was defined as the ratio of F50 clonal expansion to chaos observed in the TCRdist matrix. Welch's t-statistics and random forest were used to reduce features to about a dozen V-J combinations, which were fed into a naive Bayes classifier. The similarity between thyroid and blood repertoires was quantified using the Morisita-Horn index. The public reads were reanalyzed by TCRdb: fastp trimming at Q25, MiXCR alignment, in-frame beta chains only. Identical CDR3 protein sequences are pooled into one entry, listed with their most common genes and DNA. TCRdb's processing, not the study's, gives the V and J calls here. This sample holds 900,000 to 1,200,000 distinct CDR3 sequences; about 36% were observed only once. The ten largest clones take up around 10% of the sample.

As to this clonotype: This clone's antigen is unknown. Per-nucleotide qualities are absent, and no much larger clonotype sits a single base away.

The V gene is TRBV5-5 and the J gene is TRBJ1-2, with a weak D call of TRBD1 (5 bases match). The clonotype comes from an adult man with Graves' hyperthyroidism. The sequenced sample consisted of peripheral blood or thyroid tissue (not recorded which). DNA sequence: TGTGCCAGCAGCTTGGGGGGCCGGATTGGGGACTATGGCTACACCTTC. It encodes CASSLGGRIGDYGYTF.